The clone carrying this T cell receptor beta chain was observed at least ten times. Every patient underwent thyroid surgery untreated. From the PCR reads, TCRdb re-called clones with MiXCR. The data show fewer than 40,000 clones, with roughly 15% seen just once and nearly 3.5% held by the top ten. V lost 0 bases, J lost 6 bases, and 10 bases lay in between. The length of the CDR3 is 13 residues. Germline CDR1 reads GTSNPN; CDR2 reads SVGIG (reference sequence). This sample was taken from a study of metastatic and nonmetastatic thyroid tumors. The clonotype comes from a female donor with papillary thyroid cancer or a benign thyroid nodule (not recorded which). Some clones in this sample may be carry-over from other donors' samples. Sequencing input: blood. The gene calls are TRBV30 and TRBJ2-3; D is unresolved. CDR3 bases: TGTGCCTGGAGTGTACTTAGACGGGATACGCAGTATTTT. Amino acid sequence: CAWSVLRRDTQYF.